These T cell receptor beta chains were read from a single sample in a study of Ad26.COV2.S vaccination and SARS-CoV-2 variants. The table came from immunoSEQ multiplex PCR; TCRdb's copy has only in-frame clones and leaves some out. This sample has 200,000 to 300,000 clones; approximately 88% occur once, and the top ten carry about 11%. This specimen was peripheral blood, taken in a trial of Ad26.COV2.S vaccine versus placebo. These receptors were collected from a person aged 18-65 years who received the Ad26.COV2.S COVID-19 vaccine or a placebo. Each CDR3 is given with its conserved first and last residue. Fields, in order: clone size, V gene, D gene, J gene, CDR3 DNA, CDR3 protein. The D gene is left open where the match is weak. Only some rows state a clone size, as once, few, many or a class for expanded clones.

.	TRBV7-9	.	TRBJ2-2	TGTGCCAGCAGCTCCGACACCGGGGAGCTGTTTTTT	CASSSDTGELFF
.	TRBV24-1	TRBD2	TRBJ2-1	TGTGCCTGCCGGGGGGGATCCTACAATGAGCAGTTCTTC	CACRGGSYNEQFF
.	TRBV28	TRBD1	TRBJ1-1	TGTGCCAGCAGTTTATCTGGGACAGGCATCGATACTTTCTTT	CASSLSGTGIDTFF
.	TRBV7-7	TRBD1	TRBJ2-3	TGTGCTAGCAGCTTGACAGGGGAACAGGATACGCAGTATTTT	CASSLTGEQDTQYF
.	TRBV27	.	TRBJ1-6	TGTGCCAGTACACAACCCAGCTCCTATAATTCACCCCTCCACTTT	CASTQPSSYNSPLHF
.	TRBV2	.	TRBJ2-3	TGTGCCAGCAGTGACGTCAGTGCGGATACGCAGTATTTT	CASSDVSADTQYF
.	TRBV2	.	TRBJ1-2	TGTGCCAGCAGTGAACGGTTAGGCAGGGGAAGCGGCTACACCTTC	CASSERLGRGSGYTF
.	TRBV7-9	.	TRBJ2-1	TGTGCCAGCAGCGGTAGAGAAGGGGAGCAGTTCTTC	CASSGREGEQFF
.	TRBV5-1	TRBD1	TRBJ2-7	TGCGCCAGCAGCTTGGATGCGACAGGGGTATCCGAGCAGTACTTC	CASSLDATGVSEQYF
once	TRBV11-2	TRBD1	TRBJ2-5	TGTGCCAGCAGCTTAGAACGAGGGGGCGGGCAGACCCAGTACTTC	CASSLERGGGQTQYF
.	TRBV5-4	.	TRBJ2-1	TGTGCCAGCAGCTACGACTCATCTGCGGAATCCTACAATGAGCAGTTCTTC	CASSYDSSAESYNEQFF
few	TRBV25-1	.	TRBJ2-2	TGTGCCAGCAGTGGCCGGGTCCACACCGGGGAGCTGTTTTTT	CASSGRVHTGELFF
.	TRBV19	.	TRBJ1-3	TGTGCCAGTAGTGTACAGGGACCTGGAAACACCATATATTTT	CASSVQGPGNTIYF
.	TRBV9	TRBD2	TRBJ2-3	TGTGCCAGCAGCGCTAGAGCAACCGGACTAGCGGACAGCACAGATACGCAGTATTTT	CASSARATGLADSTDTQYF
.	TRBV7-9	.	TRBJ1-5	TGTGCCAGCAGCTTAACACAGGGTGGCAATCAGCCCCAGCATTTT	CASSLTQGGNQPQHF
.	TRBV6-5	.	TRBJ2-3	TGTGCCAGCAGTTTCGGACTGCGCGGGGTTATAGATACGCAGTATTTT	CASSFGLRGVIDTQYF
.	TRBV7-8	.	TRBJ2-7	TGTGCCAGCAGCCTCCAGGACACCCTACAACAGTACTTC	CASSLQDTLQQYF
.	TRBV6-5	TRBD1	TRBJ2-3	TGTGCCAGCAACCGGGACAGGGCCACAGATACGCAGTATTTT	CASNRDRATDTQYF
.	TRBV9	.	TRBJ1-1	TGTGCCAGCAGTGGGAGCCGGGCCCCTGGTTTAGATGAAGCTTTCTTT	CASSGSRAPGLDEAFF
.	TRBV25-1	.	TRBJ2-5	TGTGCCAGCGGGGGTGCTAAAGAGACCCAGTACTTC	CASGGAKETQYF
once	TRBV28	TRBD1	TRBJ1-6	TGTGCCAGCAGTCGAGGGGACAGCGCTAATTCACCCCTCCACTTT	CASSRGDSANSPLHF
.	TRBV20-1	TRBD2	TRBJ2-1	TGCAGTCCTAGGGAGGGTGGTGAGCAGTTCTTC	CSPREGGEQFF
.	TRBV5-6	TRBD1	TRBJ1-2	TGTGCCAGCAGCGACGGACAGGGGGCGATCAATGGCTACACCTTC	CASSDGQGAINGYTF
.	TRBV24-1	TRBD1	TRBJ1-5	TGTGCCACCAGTGAACTGACAGGGGGCAATCAGCCCCAGCATTTT	CATSELTGGNQPQHF
once	TRBV5-6	TRBD1	TRBJ1-5	TGTGCCAGCAGCTTGGCCTCTCGACAGGGGTTTCAGCCCCAGCATTTT	CASSLASRQGFQPQHF
.	TRBV14	.	TRBJ2-7	TGTGCCAGCAATCCGCGGGGAAACCGCTACGAGCAGTACTTC	CASNPRGNRYEQYF
.	TRBV10-3	.	TRBJ1-2	TGTGCCATGAGCCCAGGGAACGGCTACACCTTC	CAMSPGNGYTF
.	TRBV6-1	.	TRBJ1-2	TGTGCCAGCAGTGAAGAGGCGGCCACTAACTATGGCTACACCTTC	CASSEEAATNYGYTF
.	TRBV5-1	TRBD2	TRBJ2-1	TGCGCCAGCAGCTTACCTAGCGGGAGCAATGAGCAGTTCTTC	CASSLPSGSNEQFF